These 8 T cell receptor beta chains originate from one sample sequenced in a study of T cell changes during pregnancy in multiple sclerosis. Clones were sequenced by immunoSEQ multiplex PCR, and TCRdb holds only the in-frame ones, with some missing. The table shows about 60,000 clones, with roughly 90% occurring only once. The sample was peripheral blood, taken in the first trimester of pregnancy. These receptors were collected from a female donor with multiple sclerosis, enrolled in a pregnancy study.

The chain links TRBV5-1 to TRBJ2-7; D not resolved. The CDR3 has 15 residues. CDR1 is SGHRS, CDR2 YFSETQ, per germline. Deletions cut 2 bases from V and 0 bases from J, with 12 bases between. In DNA, the CDR3 is TGCGCCAGCAGCTTATTACTTGGTTACTCCTACGAGCAGTACTTC. Amino acids: CASSLLLGYSYEQYF.

This clone occurred a few times. This chain links TRBV9 with TRBJ2-2, with 8 bases lining up with TRBD2. CDR3 length: 15 amino acids. Germline values: CDR1 SGDLS, CDR2 YYNGEE. Trimming at V came to 4 bases and at J to 8 bases, leaving 10 bases not matched to a gene. This CDR3 is CASSRGGESSGELFF. The DNA of the CDR3 is TGTGCCAGCAGCCGGGGGGGGGAGTCTTCTGGGGAGCTGTTTTTT.

The sample holds one count of this clone. The J gene is TRBJ1-5, the V gene TRBV28, with D unclear. Germline V gene sequence: CDR1 MDHEN, CDR2 SYDVKM. CDR3 length: 14 amino acids. Between the trimmed V and J ends, which lost 3 bases and 9 bases, there was a span of 15 bases. CDR3 sequence (DNA): TGTGCCAGCAGTTTTAATCCCAATGGGCCGCCCCAGCATTTT. This codes for CASSFNPNGPPQHF.

This chain links TRBV6-1 with TRBJ1-1, with TRBD1 matching over 9 bases. V was clipped by 2 bases and J by 7 bases; unmatched bases: 5. Germline values: CDR1 MNHNS, CDR2 SASEGT. This CDR3 comprises 14 residues. The CDR3 DNA reads TGTGCCAGCAGTGAAATGACGGGACAGGGTGAAGCTTTCTTT. Residues: CASSEMTGQGEAFF.

This clone was counted a single time. V is TRBV5-1 and J is TRBJ2-3, with a tentative D call TRBD2 (5 bases). CDR3 length: 17 residues. Per germline, CDR1 SGHRS and CDR2 YFSETQ. Trimming shortened V by 7 bases and J by 4 bases, and 25 bases separated the two germline ends. This chain's CDR3 is CASSLRLGSGGSDTQYF. The CDR3 nucleotides read TGCGCCAGCTCCCTTAGGCTGGGGAGTGGTGGTTCAGATACGCAGTATTTT.

The chain uses TRBV5-4 and TRBJ2-7; weak D call: TRBD2 (6 bases). Germline-derived CDR1 and CDR2 are SGHNT and YYREEE (reference sequence). This CDR3 region has 12 residues. Trimming stripped 2 bases from V and 6 bases from J, with 9 bases between. The CDR3 sequence is CASSFQEGEQYF. The CDR3 bases are TGTGCCAGCAGCTTCCAGGAGGGCGAGCAGTACTTC. The full variable domain, with the rest looked up from reference TRBV5-4 and TRBJ2-7, is ETGVTQSPTHLIKTRGQQVTLRCSSQSGHNTVSWYQQALGQGPQFIFQYYREEENGRGNFPPRFSGLQFPNYSSELNVNALELDDSALYLCASSFQEGEQYFGPGTRLTVT.

The chain combines TRBV7-9 with TRBJ2-3; a weak D match, TRBD2 (6 bases). The V end was cut by 2 bases, the J end by 0 bases, with 15 bases between. Germline assignment: CDR1 SEHNR and CDR2 FQNEAQ (reference sequence). The CDR3 runs to 17 residues. The CDR3 reads CASSLLSGLTSTDTQYF. DNA for the CDR3: TGTGCCAGCAGCTTACTTAGCGGACTTACTAGCACAGATACGCAGTATTTT.

To note about this clone: One end of the junction varies from germline; a read error may be responsible. The chain carries TRBV6-5 and TRBJ1-5; no clear D gene. CDR1 MNHEY and CDR2 SVGAGI come from the germline V gene. The CDR3 is 14 amino acids. CDR3 protein: CASSYSYSTQPQHF. DNA of the CDR3: TGTGCCAGCAGTTATTCATACAGCACTCAGCCCCAGCATTTT.